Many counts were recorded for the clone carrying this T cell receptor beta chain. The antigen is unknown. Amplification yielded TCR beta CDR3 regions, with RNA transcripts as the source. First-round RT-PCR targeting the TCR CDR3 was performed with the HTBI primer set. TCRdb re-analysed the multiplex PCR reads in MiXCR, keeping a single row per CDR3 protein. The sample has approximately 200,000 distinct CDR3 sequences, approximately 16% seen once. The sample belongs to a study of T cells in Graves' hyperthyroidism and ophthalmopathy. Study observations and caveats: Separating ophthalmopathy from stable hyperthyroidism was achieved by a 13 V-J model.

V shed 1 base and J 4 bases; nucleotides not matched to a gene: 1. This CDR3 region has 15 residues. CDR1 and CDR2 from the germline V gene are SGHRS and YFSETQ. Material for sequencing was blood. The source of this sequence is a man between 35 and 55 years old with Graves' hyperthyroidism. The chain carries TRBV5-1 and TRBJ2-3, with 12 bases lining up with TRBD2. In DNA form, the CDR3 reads TGCGCCAGCAGCTTGCTAGCGGGGGGGCCAGATACGCAGTATTTT. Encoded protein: CASSLLAGGPDTQYF.